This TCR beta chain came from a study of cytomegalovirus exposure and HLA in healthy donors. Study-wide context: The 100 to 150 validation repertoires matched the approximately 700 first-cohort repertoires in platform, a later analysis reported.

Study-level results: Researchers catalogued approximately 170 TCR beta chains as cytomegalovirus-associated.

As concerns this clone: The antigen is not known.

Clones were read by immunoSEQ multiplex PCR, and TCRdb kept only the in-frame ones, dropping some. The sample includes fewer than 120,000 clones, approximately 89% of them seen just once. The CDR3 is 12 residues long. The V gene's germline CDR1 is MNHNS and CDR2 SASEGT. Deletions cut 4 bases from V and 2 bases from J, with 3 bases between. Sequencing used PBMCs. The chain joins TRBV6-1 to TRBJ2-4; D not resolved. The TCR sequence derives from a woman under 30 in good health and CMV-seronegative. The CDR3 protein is CASSGPKNIQYF. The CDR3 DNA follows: TGTGCCAGCAGTGGGCCCAAAAACATTCAGTACTTC.